The next 8 T cell receptor beta chains were all read from a single sample in a study of tumor and adjacent non-tumor tissue in lung cancer. RNA was extracted from bulk tissue without any cell sorting. Distant lung tissue was collected more than 3 cm away from the tumor edge. A modified ARM-PCR protocol with three rounds of nested PCR amplified TCRbeta. TCRdb re-analysed the multiplex PCR reads in MiXCR, keeping a single row per CDR3 protein. This sample has 60,000 to 70,000 distinct CDR3 sequences, with roughly three quarters found just once. The specimen was distant non-tumor lung tissue. The receptor set was obtained from a man aged 60 to 69 with non-small cell lung cancer.

Concerning this clonotype: The missing conserved phenylalanine or tryptophan at the end of this CDR3 makes a read error likely. No DNA is shown, since the ends of the CDR3 on it are uncertain; the CDR3 is the one TCRdb lists. The rearrangement links TRBV4-1 to TRBJ2-1; no check of the table's D call, TRBD1, against the DNA was made. The CDR3 comprises 18 residues, both ends counted. Germline assignment: CDR1 MGHRA and CDR2 YSYEKL. The CDR3 region is CVSSQSPVGAADYNEQFS.

Details on this clonotype: It is likely a read error, because the conserved phenylalanine at the end of the CDR3 is missing. The chain combines TRBV29-1 with TRBJ1-4; a weak D match, TRBD1 (5 bases). Trimming removed 2 bases at V and 12 bases at J, with 13 bases between. Germline V gives CDR1 SQVTM, CDR2 ANQGSEA. The CDR3 contains 12 residues. The CDR3: CSVETGDGELFY. The CDR3, as DNA: TGCAGCGTTGAAACCGGGGACGGTGAACTGTTTTAT.

For this clonotype: The junction differs from germline at one of its ends, possibly a read error. The chain is built from TRBV4-1 and TRBJ2-7; 12 bases fit TRBD2. Germline V CDR1 and CDR2: MGHRA, YSYEKL. This CDR3 spans 16 amino acids. The CDR3, as DNA: TGCGCCGGCAGCCAAGAGACTAGCGGGAGTCTATACGAGGAGTACTTC. It codes for CAGSQETSGSLYEEYF.

Comment on this clonotype: One junction end does not reproduce the germline sequence, and a read error may be involved. The chain employs TRBV11-1 and TRBJ2-6; TRBD1 aligns across 8 bases. The germline gives CDR1 SGHAT, CDR2 FQDESV (reference sequence). The CDR3 runs 17 residues. CDR3 protein: CASSRTGRPFGAKVLTF. CDR3 nucleotide sequence: TGTGCCAGTAGTCGGACAGGGAGGCCTTTTGGGGCCAAGGTCCTGACTTTC.

About this clonotype: Since the CDR3 does not end with the conserved phenylalanine or tryptophan, this likely comes from a read error. The CDR3 region is CAKSLARQNTDTQYY. CDR3 coding DNA: TGTGCCAAAAGCCTAGCGAGACAGAACACAGATACGCAGTATTAT. The chain uses TRBV13 and TRBJ2-3; tentative D call: TRBD2 (6 bases). Trimming took off 10 bases at V and 2 bases at J, with 19 bases between the two ends. Germline values: CDR1 PRHDT, CDR2 FYEKMQ (reference sequence). This CDR3 is built from 15 residues.

With respect to this clonotype: One end of the junction varies from germline; a read error may be responsible. V gene TRBV10-3 combines with J gene TRBJ2-7; 7 bases align to TRBD2. The CDR3 has 13 residues. From germline, CDR1 is ENHRY and CDR2 SYGVKD. The CDR3 DNA sequence: TGTGCAATCAGTGAGTCGGTGAGCGGGACCTCGATTTTC. This codes for CAISESVSGTSIF.

This chain joins TRBV5-5 and TRBJ2-3, with D possibly matching TRBD2 (5 bases). Per germline, CDR1 SGHKS and CDR2 YYEKEE (reference sequence). Trimming removed 4 bases from V and 12 bases from J, with 24 bases in between. The CDR3 sequence is 15 residues long. The CDR3 DNA is TGTGCCAGCAGCAGGTGGGGAGAGCGGCCAGAAACCCAGTATTTT. Protein: CASSRWGERPETQYF.

A word on this clonotype: Lacking the conserved final phenylalanine or tryptophan, this CDR3 likely reflects a read error. This sequence joins TRBV28 and TRBJ2-3; the D gene is possibly TRBD2 (5 bases). The CDR3 extends over 14 amino acids. Trimming left V 0 bases short and J 6 bases short, with 10 bases between. From germline, CDR1 is MDHEN and CDR2 SYDVKM. The CDR3 loop is CASSLWRRGDTQYS. The CDR3 bases are TGTGCCAGCAGTTTATGGCGGAGAGGGGATACGCAGTATTCT.